In its sample, the clone carrying this T cell receptor beta chain was seen once. Its antigen is still unknown. Each patient came to thyroid surgery without any prior treatment (of any kind). This sample is drawn from a study of metastatic and nonmetastatic thyroid tumors. In the study overall: A comparison of repertoires was made across blood and tumor or nodule tissue from malignant and benign thyroid patients.

From germline, CDR1 is KGHDR and CDR2 SFDVKD. CDR3 length equals 18 residues. Trimming left V 2 bases short and J 0 bases short, with 16 bases between. Methods used by the authors: The study took CDR3 differences across clinicopathological groups and made a distant-metastasis classifier for papillary thyroid cancer from them. TCRdb re-clonotyped the PCR reads via MiXCR. TCRdb, not the original authors, processed these V and J calls. Among approximately 30,000 clones listed, around 7.4% were seen once. General observations from the study: Benign nodules reportedly had significantly lower TCR beta diversity than malignant thyroid tumors in blood and tumor.

V gene TRBV24-1 combines with J gene TRBJ2-1, with a tentative D call TRBD2 (7 bases). This TCR came from a female donor with papillary thyroid cancer or a benign thyroid nodule (not recorded which). Some clones in this sample may be carry-over from other donors' samples. Sequenced input: blood. The chain's CDR3 is CATSDWGGGPSSYNEQFF. CDR3 nucleotide sequence: TGTGCCACCAGTGATTGGGGGGGGGGCCCAAGCTCCTACAATGAGCAGTTCTTC.